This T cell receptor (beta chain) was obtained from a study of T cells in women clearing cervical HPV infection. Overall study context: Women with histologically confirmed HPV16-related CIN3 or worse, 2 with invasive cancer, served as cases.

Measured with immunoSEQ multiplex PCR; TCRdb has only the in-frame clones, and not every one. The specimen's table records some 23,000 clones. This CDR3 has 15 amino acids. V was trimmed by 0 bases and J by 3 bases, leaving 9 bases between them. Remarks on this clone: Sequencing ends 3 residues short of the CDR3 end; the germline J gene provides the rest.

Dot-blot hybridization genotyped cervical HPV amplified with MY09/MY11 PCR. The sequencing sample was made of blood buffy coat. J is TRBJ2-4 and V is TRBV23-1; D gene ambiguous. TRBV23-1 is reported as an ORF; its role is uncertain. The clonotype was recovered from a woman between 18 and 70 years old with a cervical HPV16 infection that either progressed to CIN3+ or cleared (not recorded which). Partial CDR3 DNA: TGCGCCAGCAGTCAATCGCGAATGAACAAAAACATT. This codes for CASSQSRMNKNI. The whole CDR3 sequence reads CASSQSRMNKNIQYF.